This TCR beta chain is from a study of chemoradiotherapy in HPV16-positive cancers. Produced via immunoSEQ multiplex PCR; TCRdb's table is partial and in-frame only. The data contain approximately 20,000 clones, roughly 90% of them seen just once; the ten biggest clones take up about 5.6%. In regard to this clone: The antigen is unknown.

Per the germline V gene, CDR1 is SNHLY and CDR2 is FYNNEI. Trimming took off 6 bases at V and 2 bases at J, with 12 bases between the two ends. There are 14 residues in the CDR3. Study-wide results and limits: Candidate HPV-specific clones and E7-related TCR motifs grew in tumor during treatment.

The chain has TRBV2 and TRBJ2-3; D uncertain. This receptor was taken from a human donor with HPV-associated anogenital cancer. The sequenced sample was blood, obtained from a patient who underwent chemoradiotherapy. The CDR3 DNA is TGTGCCAGCAGCCGGGTGGAATACACAGATACGCAGTATTTT. Its protein is CASSRVEYTDTQYF.